These T cell receptor beta chains were read from a single sample in a study of T cells in Graves' hyperthyroidism and ophthalmopathy. TCRdb processed the multiplex PCR reads anew with MiXCR; each CDR3 protein has one entry. The table has more than 500,000 distinct CDR3 sequences, 46% seen once. The specimen sequenced was peripheral blood or thyroid tissue (not recorded which). The receptors originated from an adult woman with Graves' disease, either hyperthyroidism or ophthalmopathy (not recorded which). CDR3s include the opening cysteine and the closing phenylalanine or tryptophan. Fields, in order: CDR3 length, clone size, V gene, D gene, J gene, CDR3 protein, CDR3 DNA. A D gene is named only where the DNA matches it firmly. Clone sizes are given selectively: once, few, many, or a class where the clone is expanded.

14	many	TRBV4-1	.	TRBJ2-7	CASIPLRGRSEQYF	TGCGCCAGCATACCCCTCCGGGGACGTAGCGAGCAGTACTTC
15	once	TRBV15	TRBD1	TRBJ1-4	CATSTGTADREKLFF	TGTGCCACCAGCACCGGGACAGCCGATAGGGAAAAACTGTTTTTT
15	few	TRBV4-1	TRBD2	TRBJ2-5	CASSQPQRGVETQYF	TGCGCCAGCAGCCAACCCCAACGGGGGGTAGAGACCCAGTACTTC
13	.	TRBV29-1	.	TRBJ2-3	CSLWAPLTDTQYF	TGCAGCCTGTGGGCTCCCCTCACAGATACGCAGTATTTT
14	.	TRBV9	.	TRBJ2-7	CASSVDAGAVEQYF	TGTGCCAGCAGCGTAGACGCGGGGGCTGTCGAGCAGTACTTC
13	few	TRBV20-1	TRBD1	TRBJ1-2	CSARVDRADGYTF	TGCAGTGCCCGGGTTGACAGGGCCGATGGCTACACCTTC
16	.	TRBV4-2	TRBD2	TRBJ2-5	CASSQDREGVHETQYF	TGTGCCAGCAGCCAAGATCGGGAGGGCGTCCATGAGACCCAGTACTTC
14	.	TRBV25-1	.	TRBJ1-2	CASSYSLETWGYTF	TGTGCCAGCAGTTACAGCTTAGAGACCTGGGGCTACACCTTC
17	.	TRBV7-9	.	TRBJ1-5	CASSSSGKGVGEQPQHF	TGTGCCAGCAGCTCTAGCGGGAAGGGGGTTGGCGAGCAGCCCCAGCATTTT
14	.	TRBV7-9	TRBD1	TRBJ2-7	CASSPGTGGGEQYF	TGTGCCAGCTCACCAGGGACAGGGGGTGGCGAGCAGTACTTC
13	.	TRBV7-9	.	TRBJ2-7	CASSFVSYNEQYF	TGTGCCAGCAGCTTTGTCTCCTACAATGAGCAGTACTTC
14	many	TRBV20-1	.	TRBJ1-2	CSARVERPNYGYTF	TGCAGTGCTAGAGTGGAAAGGCCTAACTATGGCTACACCTTC
16	.	TRBV9	.	TRBJ1-6	CATGRFPDPGNSPLHF	TGTGCCACCGGTCGCTTCCCAGATCCTGGTAATTCACCCCTCCACTTT
15	few	TRBV7-8	.	TRBJ1-3	CASSLLPASGNTIYF	TGTGCCAGCAGCTTACTGCCGGCCTCTGGAAACACCATATATTTT
13	.	TRBV10-1	.	TRBJ1-1	CASRSRDIEEAFF	TGCGCCAGCAGGTCGCGGGACATAGAGGAAGCTTTCTTT
16	.	TRBV5-1	.	TRBJ2-2	CASSSRGRERTGELFF	TGCGCCAGCAGCTCCAGGGGCAGGGAAAGGACCGGGGAGCTGTTTTTT
18	.	TRBV7-3	TRBD1	TRBJ1-2	CASSPGTEGVVPIYGYTF	TGTGCCAGCAGCCCAGGGACAGAAGGGGTTGTCCCGATCTATGGCTACACCTTC
13	many	TRBV25-1	TRBD2	TRBJ2-5	CASSEYGGETQYF	TGTGCCAGCAGTGAATACGGGGGGGAGACCCAGTACTTC
11	few	TRBV28	.	TRBJ1-2	CAAGITYGYTF	TGTGCCGCTGGGATCACGTATGGCTACACCTTC
15	.	TRBV19	.	TRBJ2-2	CASTDLRLASGELFF	TGTGCCAGTACTGATCTGCGTTTGGCTTCCGGGGAGCTGTTTTTT
14	.	TRBV7-8	TRBD2	TRBJ2-7	CASNPGTRTYEQYF	TGTGCCAGCAACCCCGGGACTAGAACCTACGAGCAGTACTTC
11	many	TRBV19	.	TRBJ1-2	CASGSGYGYTF	TGTGCCAGTGGGTCCGGTTATGGCTACACCTTC
15	once	TRBV7-9	.	TRBJ2-5	CASSLDAGPEETQYF	TGTGCCAGCAGCTTAGATGCAGGTCCGGAAGAGACCCAGTACTTC
16	.	TRBV25-1	.	TRBJ1-2	CASSEPLSTGKDGYTF	TGTGCCAGCAGTGAACCCCTCTCCACAGGGAAGGATGGCTACACCTTC
14	.	TRBV10-3	TRBD1	TRBJ1-2	CAISPDRGWDGYTF	TGTGCCATCAGTCCCGACAGGGGATGGGATGGCTACACCTTC
17	.	TRBV15	.	TRBJ2-2	CATSRDHARLNTGELFF	TGTGCCACCAGCAGAGATCACGCCCGGCTGAACACCGGGGAGCTGTTTTTT
14	.	TRBV5-4	TRBD2	TRBJ2-5	CASSAGGGGETQYF	TGTGCCAGCAGCGCGGGAGGGGGTGGCGAGACCCAGTACTTC
12	many	TRBV6-1	TRBD1	TRBJ1-5	CASRTGEQPQHF	TGTGCCAGCAGGACAGGGGAACAGCCCCAGCATTTT
14	many	TRBV5-1	.	TRBJ1-4	CASSSAPTNEKLFF	TGCGCCAGCTCCAGTGCACCAACTAATGAAAAACTGTTTTTT
13	once	TRBV20-1	TRBD1	TRBJ2-7	CSAPDRPFGEQYF	TGCAGTGCACCGGACAGGCCGTTTGGCGAGCAGTACTTC
16	many	TRBV29-1	TRBD2	TRBJ2-7	CSVLSGTSGNSYEQYF	TGCAGCGTTCTCTCCGGGACTAGCGGAAACTCCTACGAGCAGTACTTC
15	.	TRBV7-2	.	TRBJ1-1	CASSSSGALNTEAFF	TGTGCCAGCAGCTCTTCCGGGGCCCTAAACACTGAAGCTTTCTTT
13	many	TRBV10-3	.	TRBJ1-5	CAISLYSNQPQHF	TGTGCCATCAGTCTATATAGCAATCAGCCCCAGCATTTT
12	many	TRBV20-1	.	TRBJ2-5	CSAFGGQETQYF	TGCAGCGCTTTCGGGGGACAAGAGACCCAGTACTTC
14	.	TRBV7-2	TRBD1	TRBJ1-2	CASSSRTGGRGYTF	TGTGCCAGCAGCTCCCGAACAGGGGGCCGCGGCTACACCTTC
17	few	TRBV7-9	TRBD2	TRBJ2-6	CASSQGLADSGANVLTF	TGTGCCAGCAGCCAGGGACTAGCCGACTCTGGGGCCAACGTCCTGACTTTC
16	.	TRBV7-2	.	TRBJ2-7	CASSLVQAGPNYEQYF	TGTGCCAGCAGCTTAGTCCAAGCCGGGCCGAACTACGAGCAGTACTTC
14	.	TRBV15	TRBD1	TRBJ2-7	CATSRGGGTGEQYF	TGTGCCACCAGCAGAGGGGGAGGGACAGGGGAGCAGTACTTC
15	once	TRBV11-2	.	TRBJ2-5	CASSLVVGSAETQYF	TGTGCCAGCAGCTTAGTGGTCGGAAGCGCCGAGACCCAGTACTTC
13	.	TRBV7-9	.	TRBJ2-7	CAHGGETANEQYF	TGTGCGCACGGGGGCGAAACGGCCAACGAGCAGTACTTC
13	.	TRBV25-1	TRBD1	TRBJ1-6	CAIGTVDNSPLHF	TGTGCTATCGGGACAGTGGATAATTCACCCCTCCACTTT
18	many	TRBV15	TRBD1	TRBJ1-5	CATSFPGQGAPFGQPQHF	TGTGCCACCAGCTTCCCGGGACAGGGGGCTCCCTTTGGTCAGCCCCAGCATTTT
13	.	TRBV29-1	.	TRBJ1-2	CSVVSGADYGYTF	TGCAGCGTTGTATCAGGGGCGGACTATGGCTACACCTTC
15	.	TRBV12-3/TRBV12-4	TRBD1	TRBJ2-5	CASRQGQPQQETQYF	TGTGCCAGCAGACAGGGACAGCCACAACAAGAGACCCAGTACTTC
16	few	TRBV25-1	.	TRBJ2-5	CASSGPGGLGGKTQYF	TGTGCCAGCAGTGGCCCCGGGGGGCTAGGAGGAAAGACCCAGTACTTC
14	many	TRBV10-3	.	TRBJ2-5	CAISASESQETQYF	TGTGCCATCAGTGCGTCAGAGAGCCAAGAGACCCAGTACTTC
17	.	TRBV7-8	TRBD1	TRBJ1-2	CASSLGPLGQGMDGYTF	TGTGCCAGCAGCTTAGGTCCATTGGGACAGGGGATGGATGGCTACACCTTC
16	.	TRBV9	TRBD2	TRBJ2-7	CAGSVGGMDFSYEQYF	TGTGCCGGCAGCGTGGGGGGGATGGATTTCTCCTACGAGCAGTACTTC
14	many	TRBV7-3	.	TRBJ1-1	CASAKRGVDTEAFF	TGTGCCAGCGCAAAACGGGGGGTCGACACTGAAGCTTTCTTT
16	.	TRBV27	.	TRBJ1-2	CASSTENAPDAGRYTF	TGTGCCAGCAGCACCGAAAACGCCCCGGACGCTGGGCGGTACACCTTC
13	few	TRBV4-1	TRBD1	TRBJ1-1	CASSRQGATEAFF	TGCGCCAGCAGTCGTCAGGGGGCCACTGAAGCTTTCTTT
13	few	TRBV29-1	.	TRBJ2-7	CSVARALSYEQYF	TGCAGCGTTGCCAGGGCCCTCTCCTACGAGCAGTACTTC
15	.	TRBV28	.	TRBJ1-3	CASSFSGLSGNTIYF	TGTGCCAGCAGTTTTTCCGGCCTCTCTGGAAACACCATATATTTT
15	once	TRBV4-1	.	TRBJ1-1	CASSLSPRGNTEAFF	TGCGCCAGCAGCCTTTCCCCAAGGGGGAACACTGAAGCTTTCTTT
14	.	TRBV10-2	.	TRBJ1-1	CASSEVGIGTEAFF	TGCGCCAGCAGTGAGGTGGGAATTGGCACTGAAGCTTTCTTT
15	few	TRBV4-1	TRBD1	TRBJ2-7	CASSYLTGTAYEQYF	TGCGCCAGCAGCTACCTAACCGGGACAGCCTACGAGCAGTACTTC
15	few	TRBV6-1	.	TRBJ1-2	CASSEAVSPNYGYTF	TGTGCCAGCAGTGAAGCAGTCAGTCCTAACTATGGCTACACCTTC